This TCR beta chain was identified during a study of blood T cell repertoires in COVID-19. Assay: immunoSEQ multiplex PCR; the TCRdb copy retains only in-frame clones and omits some. The table includes some 330,000 clones, roughly 86% detected once. This CDR3 spans 17 amino acids. The chain links TRBV21-1 to TRBJ1-2. TRBV21-1 is classified as a pseudogene. The sequencing sample was made of peripheral blood. This receptor was taken from a woman between 25 and 40 years old with COVID-19, enrolled during active disease. CDR3 loop: CASSMEQRCWELSGYTF. CDR3 DNA sequence: TGTGCCAGCAGCATGGAACAGCGGTGTTGGGAGCTGAGCGGCTACACCTTC.